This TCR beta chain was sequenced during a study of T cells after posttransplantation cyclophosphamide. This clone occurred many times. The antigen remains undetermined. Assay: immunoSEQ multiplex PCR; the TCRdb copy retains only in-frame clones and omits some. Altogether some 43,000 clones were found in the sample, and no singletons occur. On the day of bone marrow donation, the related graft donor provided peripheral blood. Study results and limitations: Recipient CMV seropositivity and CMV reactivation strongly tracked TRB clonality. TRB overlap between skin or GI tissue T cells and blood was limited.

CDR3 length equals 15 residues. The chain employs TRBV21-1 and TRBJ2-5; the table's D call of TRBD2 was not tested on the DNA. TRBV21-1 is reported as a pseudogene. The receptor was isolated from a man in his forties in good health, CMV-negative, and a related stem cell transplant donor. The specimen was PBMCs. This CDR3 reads CASSKEGGERKTQYF. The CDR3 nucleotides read TGTGCCAGCAGCAAAGAGGGAGGGGAAAGAAAGACCCAGTACTTC.